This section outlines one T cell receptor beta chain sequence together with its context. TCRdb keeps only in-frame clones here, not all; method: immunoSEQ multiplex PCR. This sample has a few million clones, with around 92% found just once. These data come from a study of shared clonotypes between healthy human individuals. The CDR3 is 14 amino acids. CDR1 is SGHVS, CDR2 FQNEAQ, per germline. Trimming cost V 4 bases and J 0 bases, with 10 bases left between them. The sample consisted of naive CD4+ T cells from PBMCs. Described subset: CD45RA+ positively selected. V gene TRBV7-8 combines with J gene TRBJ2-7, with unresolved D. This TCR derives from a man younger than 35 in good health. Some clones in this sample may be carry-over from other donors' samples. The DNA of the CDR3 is TGTGCCAGCAGCTCGCCCTGGAGCTCCTACGAGCAGTACTTC. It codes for CASSSPWSSYEQYF.